This T cell receptor beta chain was identified in a study of OX40 agonist ivuxolimab in advanced cancers. Study-level information: 40% to 50% of patients had received prior checkpoint inhibitor therapy.

The CDR3 is 15 residues long. Trimming left V 4 bases short and J 5 bases short, with 18 bases between. CDR1 and CDR2 from the germline V gene are SGHDT and YYEEEE. The protocol was immunoSEQ multiplex PCR, while the TCRdb copy is restricted to in-frame clones and leaves out a portion. The repertoire consists of fewer than 90,000 clones, with over 75% occurring once and the leading ten covering under 0.4%. This receptor was obtained from an adult with an advanced solid tumor such as melanoma, head and neck, liver or kidney cancer. The input for sequencing was CD4+ or CD8+ T cells sorted from blood, taken in a trial of the OX40 agonist ivuxolimab. V gene TRBV5-6 combines with J gene TRBJ1-2, with a possible D match to TRBD1 (6 bases). CDR3 residues: CASSRLEGERYGYTF. The CDR3 nucleotides are TGTGCCAGCAGCCGCCTGGAGGGGGAGCGGTATGGCTACACCTTC. Full variable domain (outside the CDR3, taken from reference TRBV5-6 and TRBJ1-2): DAGVTQSPTHLIKTRGQQVTLRCSPKSGHDTVSWYQQALGQGPQFIFQYYEEEERQRGNFPDRFSGHQFPNYSSELNVNALLLGDSALYLCASSRLEGERYGYTFGSGTRLTVV.